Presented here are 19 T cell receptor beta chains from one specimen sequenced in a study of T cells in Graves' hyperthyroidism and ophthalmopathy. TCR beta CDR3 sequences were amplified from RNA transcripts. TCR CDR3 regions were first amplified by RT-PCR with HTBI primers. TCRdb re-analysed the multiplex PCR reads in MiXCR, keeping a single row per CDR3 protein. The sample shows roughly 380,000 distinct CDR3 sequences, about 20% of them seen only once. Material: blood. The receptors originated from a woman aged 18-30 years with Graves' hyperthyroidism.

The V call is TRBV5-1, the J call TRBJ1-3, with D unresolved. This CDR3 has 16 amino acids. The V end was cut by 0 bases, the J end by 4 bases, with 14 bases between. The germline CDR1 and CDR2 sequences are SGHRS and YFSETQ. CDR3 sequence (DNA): TGCGCCAGCAGCTTGGTTGGGCAAATTGTAGGAAACACCATATATTTT. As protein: CASSLVGQIVGNTIYF.

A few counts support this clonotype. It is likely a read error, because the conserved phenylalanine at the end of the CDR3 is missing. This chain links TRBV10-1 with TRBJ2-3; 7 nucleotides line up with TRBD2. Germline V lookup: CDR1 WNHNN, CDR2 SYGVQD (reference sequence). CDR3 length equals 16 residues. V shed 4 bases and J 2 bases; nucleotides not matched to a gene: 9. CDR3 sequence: CASSGSSRGNTDTQYC. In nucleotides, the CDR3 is TGCGCCAGCAGTGGTAGTTCGCGGGGGAACACAGATACGCAGTATTGT.

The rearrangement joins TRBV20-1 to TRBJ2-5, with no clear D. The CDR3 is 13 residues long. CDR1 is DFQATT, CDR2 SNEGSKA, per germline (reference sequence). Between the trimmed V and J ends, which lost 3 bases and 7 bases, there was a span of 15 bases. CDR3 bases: TGCAGTGCTAGTTCCCCATACCTCCCGACCCAGTACTTC. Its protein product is CSASSPYLPTQYF.

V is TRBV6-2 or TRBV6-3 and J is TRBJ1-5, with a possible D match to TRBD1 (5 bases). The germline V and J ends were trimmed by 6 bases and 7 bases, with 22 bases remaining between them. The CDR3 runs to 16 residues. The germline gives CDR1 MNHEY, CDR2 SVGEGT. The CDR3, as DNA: TGTGCCAGCAGCTACGCCTTTTGGGGGTTGAACCAGCCCCAGCATTTT. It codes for CASSYAFWGLNQPQHF.

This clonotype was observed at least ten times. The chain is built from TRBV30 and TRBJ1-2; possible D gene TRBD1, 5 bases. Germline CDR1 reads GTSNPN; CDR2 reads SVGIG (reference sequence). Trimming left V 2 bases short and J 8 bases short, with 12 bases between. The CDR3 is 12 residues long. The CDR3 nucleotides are TGTGCCTGGAGTATCCAGGGACGAGGCTACACCTTC. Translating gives CAWSIQGRGYTF.

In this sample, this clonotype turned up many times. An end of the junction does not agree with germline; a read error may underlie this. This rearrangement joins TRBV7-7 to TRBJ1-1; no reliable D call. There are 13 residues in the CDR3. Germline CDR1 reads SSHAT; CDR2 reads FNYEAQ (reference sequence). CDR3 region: CASSFGEDTEAFF. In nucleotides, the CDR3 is TGTGCTAGCAGCTTTGGGGAGGACACTGAAGCTTTCTTT. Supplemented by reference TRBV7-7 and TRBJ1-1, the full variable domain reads GAGVSQSPRYKVTKRGQDVTLRCDPISSHATLYWYQQALGQGPEFLTYFNYEAQPDKSGLPSDRFSAERPEGSISTLTIQRTEQRDSAMYRCASSFGEDTEAFFGQGTRLTVV.

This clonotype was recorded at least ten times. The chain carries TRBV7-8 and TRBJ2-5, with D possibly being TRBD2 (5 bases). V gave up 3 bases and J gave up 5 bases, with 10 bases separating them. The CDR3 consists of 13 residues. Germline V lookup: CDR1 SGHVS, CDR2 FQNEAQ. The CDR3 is CASSFSRGETQYF. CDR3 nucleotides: TGTGCCAGCAGCTTCAGTCGCGGGGAGACCCAGTACTTC.

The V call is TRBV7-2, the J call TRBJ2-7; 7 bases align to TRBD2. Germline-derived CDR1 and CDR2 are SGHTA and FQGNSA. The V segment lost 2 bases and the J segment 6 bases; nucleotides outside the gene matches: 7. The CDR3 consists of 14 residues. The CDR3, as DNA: TGTGCCAGCAGCTTACGGACTAGTCAGGCCGAGCAGTACTTC. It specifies CASSLRTSQAEQYF.

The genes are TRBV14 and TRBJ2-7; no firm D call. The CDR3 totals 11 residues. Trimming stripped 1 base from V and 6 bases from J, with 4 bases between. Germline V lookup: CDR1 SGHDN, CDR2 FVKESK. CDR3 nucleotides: TGTGCCAGCAGCCAAGCGTTCGAGCAGTACTTC. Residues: CASSQAFEQYF.

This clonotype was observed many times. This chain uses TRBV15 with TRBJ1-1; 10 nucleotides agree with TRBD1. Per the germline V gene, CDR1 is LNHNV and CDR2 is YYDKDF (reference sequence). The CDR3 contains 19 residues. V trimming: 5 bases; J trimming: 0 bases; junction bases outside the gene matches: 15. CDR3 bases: TGTGCCACCAGCTCCCATCCCCCGGGACAGGGGCCTCTGAACACTGAAGCTTTCTTT. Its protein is CATSSHPPGQGPLNTEAFF.

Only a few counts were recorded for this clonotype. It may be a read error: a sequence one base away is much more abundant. The CDR3 nucleotides are TGTGCCAGCAGCCAGTCGCGAGGTCACCTAGAGTACCAAGAGACCCAGTACTTC. This codes for CASSQSRGHLEYQETQYF. V usage is TRBV6-1 and J usage is TRBJ2-5, with no clear D. Germline assignment: CDR1 MNHNS and CDR2 SASEGT. V lost 6 bases and J lost 0, with 23 bases in between. This CDR3 has 18 residues.

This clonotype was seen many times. CDR3: CASSLDGGYTF. CDR3 nucleotides: TGTGCCAGCAGCCTGGACGGGGGCTACACCTTC. This chain uses TRBV9 with TRBJ1-2; D is ambiguous. Germline CDR1 SGDLS, CDR2 YYNGEE. V lost 4 bases to trimming and J lost 8 bases, with 9 bases between them. This CDR3 is built from 11 residues. The variable domain in full, completed from reference TRBV9 and TRBJ1-2, reads DSGVTQTPKHLITATGQRVTLRCSPRSGDLSVYWYQQSLDQGLQFLIQYYNGEERAKGNILERFSAQQFPDLHSELNLSSLELGDSALYFCASSLDGGYTFGSGTRLTVV.

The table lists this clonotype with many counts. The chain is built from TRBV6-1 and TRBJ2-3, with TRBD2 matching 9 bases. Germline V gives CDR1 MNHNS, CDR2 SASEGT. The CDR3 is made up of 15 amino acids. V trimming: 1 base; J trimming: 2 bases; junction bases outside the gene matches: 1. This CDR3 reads CASSEVAGDTDTQYF. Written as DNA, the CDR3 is TGTGCCAGCAGTGAAGTAGCGGGAGACACAGATACGCAGTATTTT.

CDR3: CASSPPNLRGRGGTEAFF. Written as DNA, the CDR3 is TGTGCCAGCTCACCACCAAATTTGAGGGGCCGTGGGGGCACTGAAGCTTTCTTT. V usage is TRBV18 and J usage is TRBJ1-1, with D perhaps TRBD1 (5 bases). Trimming left V 0 bases short and J 4 bases short, with 21 bases between. Germline V gene data show CDR1 as KGHSH and CDR2 as LQKENI. The CDR3 length is 18 residues.

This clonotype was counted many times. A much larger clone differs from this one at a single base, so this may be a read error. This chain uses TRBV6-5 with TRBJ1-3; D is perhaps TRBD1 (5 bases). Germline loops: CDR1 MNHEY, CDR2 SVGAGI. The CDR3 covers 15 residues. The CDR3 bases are TGTGCCAGCAGTTACTCGAGGGGCTCTGGAAACGCCATATATTTT. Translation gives CASSYSRGSGNAIYF.

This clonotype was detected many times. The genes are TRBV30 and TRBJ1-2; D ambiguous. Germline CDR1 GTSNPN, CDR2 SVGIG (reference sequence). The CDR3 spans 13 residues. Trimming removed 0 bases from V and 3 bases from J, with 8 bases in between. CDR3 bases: TGTGCCTGGAGTGTACTATCGGACTATGGCTACACCTTC. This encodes CAWSVLSDYGYTF.

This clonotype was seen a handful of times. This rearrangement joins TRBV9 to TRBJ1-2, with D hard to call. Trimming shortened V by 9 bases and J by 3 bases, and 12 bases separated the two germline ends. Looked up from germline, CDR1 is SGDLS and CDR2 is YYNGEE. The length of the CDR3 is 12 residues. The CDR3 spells CANRKGDYGYTF. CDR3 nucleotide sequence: TGTGCCAACCGAAAGGGTGACTATGGCTACACCTTC.

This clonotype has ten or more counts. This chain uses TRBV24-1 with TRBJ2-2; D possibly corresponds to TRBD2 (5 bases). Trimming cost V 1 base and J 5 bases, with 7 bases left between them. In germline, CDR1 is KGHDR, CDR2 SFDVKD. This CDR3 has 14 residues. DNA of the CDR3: TGTGCCACCAGTGATTTCCGGGATACCGGGGAGCTGTTTTTT. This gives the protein CATSDFRDTGELFF.

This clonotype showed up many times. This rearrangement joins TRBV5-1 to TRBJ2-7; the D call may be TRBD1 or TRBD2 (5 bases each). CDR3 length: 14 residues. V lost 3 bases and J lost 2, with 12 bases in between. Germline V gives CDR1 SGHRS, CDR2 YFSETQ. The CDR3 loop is CASSYGTDAYEQYF. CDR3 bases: TGCGCCAGCAGCTACGGGACCGACGCCTACGAGCAGTACTTC.